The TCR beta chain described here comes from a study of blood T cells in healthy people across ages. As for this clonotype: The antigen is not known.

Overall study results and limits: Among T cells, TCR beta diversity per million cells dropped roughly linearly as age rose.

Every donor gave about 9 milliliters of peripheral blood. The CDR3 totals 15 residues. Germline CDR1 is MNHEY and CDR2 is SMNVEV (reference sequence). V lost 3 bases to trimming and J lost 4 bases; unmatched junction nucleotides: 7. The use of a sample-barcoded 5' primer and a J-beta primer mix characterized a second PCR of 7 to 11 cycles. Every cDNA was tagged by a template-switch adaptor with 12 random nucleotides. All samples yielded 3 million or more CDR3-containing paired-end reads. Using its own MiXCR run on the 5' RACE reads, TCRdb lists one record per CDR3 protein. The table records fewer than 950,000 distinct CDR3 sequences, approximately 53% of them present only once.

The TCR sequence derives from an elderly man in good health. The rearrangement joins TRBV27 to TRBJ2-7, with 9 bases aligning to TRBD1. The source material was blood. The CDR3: CASSFSGTGWYEQYF. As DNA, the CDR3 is TGTGCCAGCAGTTTTTCGGGGACAGGGTGGTACGAGCAGTACTTC.